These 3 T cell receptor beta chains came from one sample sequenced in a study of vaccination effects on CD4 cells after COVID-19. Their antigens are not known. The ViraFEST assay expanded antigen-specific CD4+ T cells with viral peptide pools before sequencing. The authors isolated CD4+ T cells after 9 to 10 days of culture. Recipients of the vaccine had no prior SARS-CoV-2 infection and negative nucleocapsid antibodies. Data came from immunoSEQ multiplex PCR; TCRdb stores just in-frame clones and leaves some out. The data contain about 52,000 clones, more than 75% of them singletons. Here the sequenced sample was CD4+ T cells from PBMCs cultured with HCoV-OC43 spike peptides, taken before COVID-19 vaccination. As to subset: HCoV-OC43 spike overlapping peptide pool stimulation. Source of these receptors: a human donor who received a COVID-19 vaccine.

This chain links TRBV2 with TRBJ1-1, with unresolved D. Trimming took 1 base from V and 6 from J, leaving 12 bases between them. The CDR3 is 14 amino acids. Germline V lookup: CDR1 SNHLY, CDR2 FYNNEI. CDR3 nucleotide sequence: TGTGCCAGCAGTGAAGAGGCAGTTCCCGCTGAAGCTTTCTTT. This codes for CASSEEAVPAEAFF.

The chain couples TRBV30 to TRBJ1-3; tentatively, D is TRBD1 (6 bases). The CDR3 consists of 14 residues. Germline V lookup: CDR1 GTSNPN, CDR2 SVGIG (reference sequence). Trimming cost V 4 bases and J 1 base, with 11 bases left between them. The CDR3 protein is CAWNLQGSGNTIYF. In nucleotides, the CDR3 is TGTGCCTGGAACCTACAGGGTTCTGGAAACACCATATATTTT.

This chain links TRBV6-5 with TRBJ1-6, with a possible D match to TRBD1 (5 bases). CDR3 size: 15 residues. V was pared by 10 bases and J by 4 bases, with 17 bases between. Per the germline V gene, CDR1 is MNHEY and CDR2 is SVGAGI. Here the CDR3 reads CAIPKSGTYNSPLHF. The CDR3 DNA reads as TGTGCCATCCCGAAATCCGGGACTTATAATTCACCCCTCCACTTT.